The present T cell receptor (beta chain) was sequenced within a study of shared clonotypes between healthy human individuals. The assay was immunoSEQ multiplex PCR, and TCRdb's table has in-frame clones only and misses some. The sample lists roughly 2,500,000 clones; 93% were seen once. CD4+ cell separation produced CD45RA+ naive and CD45RA-negative memory subsets. Germline CDR1 is LGHNA and CDR2 is YNFKEQ. J was trimmed by 0 bases and V by 1 base; bases with no gene match: 10. This CDR3 is 18 amino acids long. The receptor was derived from a man in his late teens or twenties in good health. Some clones in this sample may be carry-over from other donors' samples. J is TRBJ2-5 and V is TRBV4-2; TRBD2 aligns across 8 bases. Source material: naive CD4+ T cells from PBMCs. Subset in this sample: CD45RA+ positively selected. The CDR3 loop is CASSQGPLSSGYQETQYF. The CDR3 DNA sequence: TGTGCCAGCAGCCAAGGGCCCTTGTCTAGCGGGTACCAAGAGACCCAGTACTTC.